A selection of T cell receptor beta chains follows, all from one sample in a study of blood T cell repertoires in COVID-19. TCRdb's copy holds only in-frame clones and misses some; the assay was immunoSEQ multiplex PCR. This sample yields over 450,000 clones, of which less than 90% are seen a single time; around 8% belongs to the top ten. The specimen was peripheral blood. Every receptor here comes from a woman in her fifties or sixties with COVID-19, enrolled during active disease. The CDR3 runs from the conserved cysteine through the conserved F or W. Fields, in order: V gene, CDR3 length, CDR3 protein.

>TRBV7-2|15
CASSFGALWNTEAFF
>TRBV9|13
CASSRTGRDEQFF
>TRBV19|12
CASSESVSPLHF
>TRBV18|12
CASSPGGETQYF
>TRBV5-1|16
CASSYGQGYMNTEAFF
>TRBV19|13
CASTEEANYGYTF
>TRBV2|12
CASSLDRETQYF
>TRBV11-2|15
CASSTYRGDTGELFF
>TRBV5-1|14
CASSFSGGSYEQYF
>TRBV9|15
CASSVEGARGQPQHF
>TRBV2|12
CASSYSNYGYTF
>TRBV30|12
CAWGKTVTEAFF
>TRBV9|15
CASSVWDRNTGELFF
>TRBV5-4|15
CASSLVGRDRAGYTF
>TRBV3-1/TRBV3-2|15
CASSQATGQSYEQYF
>TRBV5-1|15
CASSLTGTGAEKLFF
>TRBV14|17
CASSRGLAGVWTDTQYF
>TRBV4-1|12
CASSTGGTEAFF
>TRBV13|15
CASSLGDRERSPLHF
>TRBV10-1|16
CASSSTTGLYTDTQYF
>TRBV5-1|18
CASSLAGGGTGTHYEQYF
>TRBV28|14
CASSPIFALYGYTF
>TRBV9|14
CASSVATGDTEAFF
>TRBV4-2|13
CASSQGTAREQYF
>TRBV19|14
CASSYRSSYNEQFF
>TRBV5-1|13
CASSLQNTGELFF
>TRBV27|14
CASSLPGGRNEQYF
>TRBV6-5|13
CASRQLEYNEQFF
>TRBV3-1/TRBV3-2|15
CASSLSGMDNEKLFF
>TRBV9|17
CASSASPLAGGPRELFF
>TRBV6-5|15
CASKITRGSYNEQFF
>TRBV19|13
CASSIGLPEKLFF
>TRBV6-5|15
CASSLTGGAIYGYTF
>TRBV5-5|16
CASSSSGGGDLRKQYF
>TRBV3-1/TRBV3-2|15
CASSLLAGGTETQYF
>TRBV10-1|14
CASSETGVITEAFF
>TRBV5-1|14
CASSPGGQVDEQYF
>TRBV4-1|16
CASSQVPGRPSEKLFF
>TRBV9|18
CASSEGLAGGRSTDTQYF
>TRBV30|12
CAWSGGGSGYTF
>TRBV4-1|13
CASSQAEVETQYF
>TRBV5-1|14
CASSLGFQGTEAFF